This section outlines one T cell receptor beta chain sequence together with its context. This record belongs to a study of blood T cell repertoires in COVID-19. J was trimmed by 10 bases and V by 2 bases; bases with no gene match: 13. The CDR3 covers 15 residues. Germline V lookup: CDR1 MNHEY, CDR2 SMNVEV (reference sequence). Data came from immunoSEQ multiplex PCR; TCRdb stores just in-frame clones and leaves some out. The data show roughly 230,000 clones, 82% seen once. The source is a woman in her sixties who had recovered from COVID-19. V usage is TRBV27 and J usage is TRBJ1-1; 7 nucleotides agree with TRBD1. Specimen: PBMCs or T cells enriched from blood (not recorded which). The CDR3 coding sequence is TGTGCCAGCAGTTTAATTAGTAATCGAGGGGGCCTAGCTTTCTTT. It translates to CASSLISNRGGLAFF.